The source of this T cell receptor (beta chain) is a study of graft-versus-host responses after intestinal transplantation (dated by TCRdb to about 2021). For the study in its entirety: Multivisceral, liver-intestinal, or isolated intestinal transplants were received by the recipients. Every recipient was given anti-thymocyte globulin induction, followed by around three years of maintenance tacrolimus and steroids. After intestinal transplantation, graft-versus-host and host-versus-graft alloreactive T cell clones in the graft, circulation and bone marrow were tracked using bulk TCR-beta CDR3 sequencing. Alloreactive clones were identified by sequencing pre-transplant mixed lymphocyte reaction products and comparing them with unstimulated pre-transplant donor and recipient T cells. Of the roughly 26 intestinal transplant recipients enrolled in the cohort, one of whom was a retransplant, 3 patients without pretransplant specimens were excluded. A peak of at least 4% donor T cells among recipient peripheral blood mononuclear cells was the definition used for donor T cell macrochimerism. Rather than being sequenced by the commercial service, samples from three later patients were sequenced in-house on an Illumina MiSeq and processed with MiXCR.

The library was obtained by the immunoSEQ multiplex PCR assay. For most patients, genomic DNA was isolated using the Qiagen DNeasy Blood and Tissue Kit and was shipped frozen to Adaptive Biotechnologies for TCR sequencing. For most patients, high-throughput TCR-beta CDR3 sequencing of genomic DNA was performed by Adaptive Biotechnologies. The source study handled its data this way. Adaptive's ImmunoSEQ software was the source of the TCR sequencing data for 15 to 20 patients, while a few other patients were processed with MiXCR and VDJtools. To correct CD4 versus CD8 sorting errors, sequences present in both subsets at a frequency ratio below 5:1 were removed. CDR3 nucleotide sequences shared between donor and recipient were removed because their origin could not be assigned. To count as alloreactive, a clone needed at least 2-fold expansion over unstimulated cells and a minimum CFSE-low frequency of 0.002% (template counts) or 0.001% (read counts). Clones were considered mappable if detected in sequenced pre-transplant spleen, lymph node, or MLR CFSE-low populations of the donor or recipient. Cumulative frequency of alloreactive clones was calculated as a percentage of all sequences weighted by copy number. The immuneACCESS repertoire file appears here via TCRdb, limited to in-frame rearrangements. These files lack a portion of the clones; in checked studies, under half of the deficit traces to unresolved V genes, and the cause of the others is not known. That table supplies the V and J calls and clone size; D and trimming were determined from the DNA. The table for this sample lists around 78,000 clones; 87% of them were counted only once. The top ten clonotypes cover around 8% of the sample.

The time point label for this specimen denotes: cells obtained before transplantation from donor or recipient. CD3+CD4+ and CD3+CD8+ populations were FACS-sorted from unstimulated pre-transplant donor and recipient cells taken from spleen or lymph nodes. Beyond this particular receptor, the publication reports: GvH clones were detected in recipient bone marrow, and some appeared earlier in ileal mucosa or blood, consistent with an intestinal mucosal origin. Conclusions were limited by the relatively low number and heterogeneity of intestinal transplant patients. Peak levels of circulating GvH clones were associated with declines in HvG clones early after transplant. High GvH to HvG T cell clonal ratios were observed in the allografts of patients with donor T cell macrochimerism.

Turning to this clone: Its target antigen remains unknown. The input lacks base qualities; no much larger clone sits a single base away.

Relative to germline, V is 6 bases shorter and J is 2 bases shorter, with 14 bases between their ends. Including cysteine and phenylalanine, the CDR3 has 15 amino acids. Only the CDR3 portion is preserved as DNA: 45 bases, with reading frame beginning at the first base. CDR1 MNHNY and CDR2 SVGAGI were looked up in the germline V gene (reference sequence). The chain is made from TRBV6-6 and TRBJ1-5; the D gene cannot be resolved reliably. The specimen comprised unstimulated CD8+ T cells sorted from spleen or lymph node cells, sampled before transplant. This sequence was found in a human donor who was the organ donor for an intestinal transplant. The CDR3 region has the sequence CASSPTAGGNQPQHF. The DNA sequence is TGTGCCAGCAGCCCAACAGCGGGAGGCAATCAGCCCCAGCATTTT.